The 12 T cell receptor beta chains presented below share a single source sample, sequenced in a study of beta chain features in type 1 diabetes. No antigens are known for them. Reverse transcription of all isolated RNA meant that expressed TCRB transcripts were sequenced. Using immunoSEQ multiplex PCR, the repertoire was profiled, and TCRdb retains in-frame clones only, with some absent. The sample has 240,000 or so clones; about a fifth are singletons. The study's findings and limits: Shortening that was moderate but significant affected the TCRB CDR3s of Type 1 diabetes patients in all four CD4+ subsets.

The sequencing input was naive CD4+ T cells from blood. The receptors come from a woman aged 40-49 years with type 1 diabetes.

This clone showed up just a few times. This chain links TRBV7-2 with TRBJ2-7; D possibly corresponds to TRBD1 (6 bases). There are 14 residues in the CDR3. The V gene lost 5 bases and the J gene lost 1 base, with 12 bases spanning the gap. Germline CDR1 SGHTA, CDR2 FQGNSA. The CDR3 bases are TGTGCCAGCAGCCTTTATGGACAGTCCTACGAGCAGTACTTC. Translation gives CASSLYGQSYEQYF.

This clone was observed a few times. The rearrangement joins TRBV5-6 to TRBJ2-2; the D is unclear. The CDR3 length is 14 residues. The germline gives CDR1 SGHDT, CDR2 YYEEEE. The ends were cut back, 1 base at V and 4 bases at J, with 8 bases in the middle. The CDR3 loop is CASSLNFGTGELFF. DNA for the CDR3: TGTGCCAGCAGCTTGAACTTTGGCACCGGGGAGCTGTTTTTT. Using reference TRBV5-6 and TRBJ2-2 for the parts outside the CDR3, the full variable domain is DAGVTQSPTHLIKTRGQQVTLRCSPKSGHDTVSWYQQALGQGPQFIFQYYEEEERQRGNFPDRFSGHQFPNYSSELNVNALLLGDSALYLCASSLNFGTGELFFGEGSRLTVL.

This chain connects TRBV18 to TRBJ1-1; possibly TRBD1 for D (5 bases). CDR3 length equals 14 residues. CDR1 is KGHSH and CDR2 is LQKENI in the germline V gene. V dropped 5 bases and J dropped 0 bases, with 10 bases sitting between them. The CDR3 reads CASSADRMNTEAFF. CDR3 sequence (DNA): TGTGCCAGCTCAGCTGACAGAATGAACACTGAAGCTTTCTTT.

In this sample, this clone turned up once. This sequence joins TRBV5-6 and TRBJ1-3; 7 bases map to TRBD1. The CDR3 is 15 residues long. Per germline, CDR1 SGHDT and CDR2 YYEEEE. V dropped 4 bases and J dropped 1; count of bases not matched to a gene: 5. CDR3 DNA sequence: TGTGCCAGCAGCGGGGAACAGGGGTCTGGAAACACCATATATTTT. Amino acids: CASSGEQGSGNTIYF.

The chain recombines TRBV7-2 with TRBJ2-7; 9 nucleotides match TRBD1. With 0 bases clipped from V and 3 bases from J, the junction kept 3 bases outside the gene matches. Germline CDR1 SGHTA, CDR2 FQGNSA. This CDR3 comprises 15 residues. The CDR3 loop reads CASSLALGQGYEQYF. In DNA form, the CDR3 reads TGTGCCAGCAGCTTAGCGCTGGGACAGGGCTACGAGCAGTACTTC.

This clone has a handful of counts. The gene calls are TRBV5-1 and TRBJ2-5, with TRBD1 matching 7 bases. This CDR3 region has 15 residues. CDR1 and CDR2 (germline): SGHRS, YFSETQ. Trimming took 0 bases from V and 1 from J; bases not matched to a gene: 3. The DNA for the CDR3 is TGCGCCAGCAGCTTGGCCCCAGGGGGCCAAGAGACCCAGTACTTC. Its translation: CASSLAPGGQETQYF.

The chain recombines TRBV19 with TRBJ1-2; possibly TRBD1 for D (6 bases). V gave up 9 bases and J gave up 8 bases, with 13 bases separating them. Looked up from germline, CDR1 is LNHDA and CDR2 is SQIVND (reference sequence). The CDR3 covers 11 residues. Written as DNA, the CDR3 is TGTGCCAGCGAACAGGGTTGGGGCTACACCTTC. Translation gives CASEQGWGYTF. The variable domain in full, with the rest retrieved from reference TRBV19 and TRBJ1-2, is DGGITQSPKYLFRKEGQNVTLSCEQNLNHDAMYWYRQDPGQGLRLIYYSQIVNDFQKGDIAEGYSVSREKKESFPLTVTSAQKNPTAFYLCASEQGWGYTFGSGTRLTVV.

This sequence joins TRBV29-1 and TRBJ1-4; tentatively, D is TRBD1 (5 bases). The CDR3 extends over 14 amino acids. Trimming left V 1 base short and J 7 bases short, with 13 bases between. Germline CDR1 reads SQVTM; CDR2 reads ANQGSEA. For the CDR3, the DNA is TGCAGCGTTGAAGTAGCAGGGATTTTTGAAAAACTGTTTTTT. As protein: CSVEVAGIFEKLFF.

V usage is TRBV6-6 and J usage is TRBJ1-6; D gene unclear. In germline, CDR1 is MNHNY, CDR2 SVGAGI (reference sequence). V shed 2 bases and J shed 7 bases, with 6 bases lying between them. The CDR3 is 13 amino acids. The CDR3 DNA reads TGTGCCAGCAGTTACGAGAGGAATTCACCCCTCCACTTT. Its protein is CASSYERNSPLHF.

The chain recombines TRBV5-4 with TRBJ2-1; no definite D call. Germline CDR1 SGHNT, CDR2 YYREEE (reference sequence). V lost 3 bases and J lost 4, with 20 bases in between. CDR3 length equals 17 residues. The CDR3, as DNA: TGTGCCAGCAGCTCGAGGAAAACGGCTGTATCATACAATGAGCAGTTCTTC. As protein: CASSSRKTAVSYNEQFF.

This chain connects TRBV5-1 to TRBJ1-1, with D perhaps TRBD1 (5 bases). Trimming took 0 bases from V and 5 from J, leaving 11 bases between them. CDR3 length: 14 residues. In germline, CDR1 is SGHRS, CDR2 YFSETQ. The CDR3 nucleotides read TGCGCCAGCAGCTTGGCGCAGGGCCCGACTGAAGCTTTCTTT. Translated: CASSLAQGPTEAFF.

This clone was seen a few times. The chain links TRBV7-2 to TRBJ2-5; D possibly corresponds to TRBD2 (6 bases). This CDR3 has 15 residues. Germline assignment: CDR1 SGHTA and CDR2 FQGNSA. V was clipped by 3 bases and J by 4 bases, with 15 bases between them. The CDR3 DNA reads as TGTGCCAGCAGCTTGAGACTAGAGATTGGAGAGACCCAGTACTTC. Translation: CASSLRLEIGETQYF.